Here is one T cell receptor beta chain with its context. As yet, its antigen is unknown. The sample comes from a study of cytomegalovirus exposure and HLA in healthy donors. The study, taken as a whole, reports: A later analysis showed that HLA-associated TCR beta chains had undergone more clonal expansion than equally common others. The sole available immune exposure information was CMV serostatus. Reports credit the classifier with highly specific, highly sensitive diagnosis of cytomegalovirus status.

In the PCR, 60 Vbeta and 13 Jbeta primers were used. Some clones are missing from TCRdb's copy, which holds only in-frame ones; the method was immunoSEQ multiplex PCR. The sample includes over 95,000 clones, 60% to 80% seen only once; the top ten take 3% to 3.5%. Trimming took off 6 bases at V and 0 bases at J, with 4 bases between the two ends. The CDR3 sequence is 12 residues long. The germline CDR1 and CDR2 sequences are ENHRY and SYGVKD. Input material: PBMCs. J is TRBJ2-3 and V is TRBV10-3; D gene uncertain. This TCR derives from a middle-aged man in good health and CMV-seronegative. CDR3 region: CAIRQSTDTQYF. CDR3 nucleotide sequence: TGTGCCATCAGACAGAGCACAGATACGCAGTATTTT.